This passage covers 24 T cell receptor beta chains from one sample sequenced in a study of T cells expressing NK-cell markers. One entry per CDR3 protein, without DNA, is what TCRdb gives after re-calling the 5' RACE reads. The listing records almost 450,000 distinct CDR3 sequences. The sample taken for sequencing was blood T cells: a sorted CD56 or NKG2C T cell subset, CD4+ or CD8+ T cells, or bulk PBMC T cells (not recorded which). Receptors originate from a woman between 18 and 75 years old in good health.

V is TRBV3-1 and J is TRBJ1-6; TCRdb lists TRBD1, though no DNA is available to test this call. Germline V CDR1 and CDR2: LGHDT, YNNKEL (reference sequence). CDR3 size: 15 residues. This chain's CDR3 is CASSTRQGVGSPLHF.

This chain joins TRBV11-2 and TRBJ2-6; without DNA, the TCRdb call of TRBD1 cannot be checked. CDR3 length equals 16 residues. Germline assignment: CDR1 SGHAT and CDR2 FQNNGV. Here the CDR3 reads CASSLGAGAVANVLTF.

V is TRBV29-1 and J is TRBJ2-5; the D call of TRBD1 rests on TCRdb alone, since no DNA is present to check it. Germline V gene sequence: CDR1 SQVTM, CDR2 ANQGSEA. The CDR3 extends over 14 amino acids. The CDR3 region is CSVRGTVLQETQYF.

This sequence joins TRBV29-1 and TRBJ2-5; TCRdb gives TRBD1 as the D gene, but with no DNA this cannot be confirmed. Per germline, CDR1 SQVTM and CDR2 ANQGSEA. CDR3 length: 13 residues. CDR3: CSVDPDWSETQYF.

This chain joins TRBV9 and TRBJ1-3. CDR1 is SGDLS, CDR2 YYNGEE, per germline. This CDR3 spans 16 amino acids. The CDR3 region is CASSVREGTDGNTIYF.

The chain joins TRBV20-1 to TRBJ2-5. CDR3 length: 14 amino acids. Germline V gene sequence: CDR1 DFQATT, CDR2 SNEGSKA (reference sequence). CDR3: CSARGGGSPETQYF.

This sequence joins TRBV6-5 and TRBJ2-2; TCRdb outputs TRBD1, but without DNA this stays unchecked. The germline CDR1 and CDR2 sequences are MNHEY and SVGAGI. CDR3 length: 14 residues. CDR3 loop: CASSWGGNTGELFF.

This CDR3 is CASSPGYGQETQYF. The chain carries TRBV7-9 and TRBJ2-5; TCRdb's D call, TRBD1, is unchecked because there is no DNA. Germline-derived CDR1 and CDR2 are SEHNR and FQNEAQ (reference sequence). The CDR3 length is 14 residues.

The rearrangement links TRBV4-3 to TRBJ2-1; TCRdb gives TRBD2 as the D gene, but with no DNA this cannot be confirmed. Germline loops: CDR1 LGHNA, CDR2 YSLEER. The CDR3 sequence is 16 residues long. Here the CDR3 reads CASSQDRGGSYNEQFF.

CDR3 residues: CSALRWEGDLDTQYF. The V and J genes are TRBV20-1 and TRBJ2-3; checking the TCRdb D call of TRBD2 is not possible without DNA. The CDR3 runs to 15 residues. Per germline, CDR1 DFQATT and CDR2 SNEGSKA (reference sequence).

The rearrangement uses TRBV14 and TRBJ2-1; TCRdb designates TRBD1, a call that cannot be tested without DNA. This CDR3 contains 17 residues. Germline assignment: CDR1 SGHDN and CDR2 FVKESK. The CDR3 loop reads CASSQAGPGQGLNEQFF.

CDR3: CASSHEGGGITDTQYF. The chain has TRBV4-3 and TRBJ2-3; TCRdb calls TRBD2, which cannot be checked without DNA. Germline V gene data show CDR1 as LGHNA and CDR2 as YSLEER. The CDR3 sequence is 16 residues long.

V and J are TRBV2 and TRBJ1-3; no DNA is available, so the TRBD1 call from TCRdb remains unchecked. Germline-derived CDR1 and CDR2 are SNHLY and FYNNEI. The CDR3 is made up of 14 amino acids. CDR3 sequence reads: CASTGLSSGNTIYF. Combining the CDR3 with reference TRBV2 and TRBJ1-3 gives the whole variable domain EPEVTQTPSHQVTQMGQEVILRCVPISNHLYFYWYRQILGQKVEFLVSFYNNEISEKSEIFDDQFSVERPDGSNFTLKIRSTKLEDSAMYFCASTGLSSGNTIYFGEGSWLTVV.

This chain uses TRBV5-4 with TRBJ2-5; TCRdb gives TRBD1 as the D gene, but with no DNA this cannot be confirmed. CDR1 and CDR2 (germline): SGHNT, YYREEE (reference sequence). This CDR3 has 14 residues. CDR3 in amino acids: CASSHGQVQETQYF.

This sequence joins TRBV20-1 and TRBJ2-4; TCRdb's D call of TRBD1 is untestable without DNA. The CDR3 is made up of 16 amino acids. Germline CDR1 reads DFQATT; CDR2 reads SNEGSKA (reference sequence). The CDR3 sequence: CSAGTPQGATKNIQYF.

The chain carries TRBV7-9 and TRBJ2-5; without DNA, the TCRdb call of TRBD2 cannot be checked. Per germline, CDR1 SEHNR and CDR2 FQNEAQ (reference sequence). The CDR3 length is 13 residues. The CDR3 region is CAHARAIQETQYF.

V and J are TRBV6-2 or TRBV6-3 and TRBJ2-5. The V gene's germline CDR1 is MNHEY and CDR2 SVGEGT. The CDR3 length is 11 residues. CDR3: CAVAKTETQYF.

This chain links TRBV6-1 with TRBJ1-4; TCRdb gives TRBD1 as the D gene, but with no DNA this cannot be confirmed. Germline CDR1 is MNHNS and CDR2 is SASEGT. This CDR3 is 17 amino acids long. CDR3: CASSPTHPGQGSGKLFF.

The V gene is TRBV19, the J gene TRBJ2-1; TCRdb reports TRBD1, a call that lacks DNA to check it against. This CDR3 spans 16 amino acids. Per the germline V gene, CDR1 is LNHDA and CDR2 is SQIVND (reference sequence). CDR3: CASSTRTSEIFNEQFF.

The rearrangement links TRBV7-2 to TRBJ2-5; TCRdb indicates TRBD2, and absent DNA this call remains unverified. Germline CDR1 reads SGHTA; CDR2 reads FQGNSA. The CDR3 has 15 amino acids. Here the CDR3 reads CASRFLAGGQETQYF.

The rearrangement links TRBV3-1 to TRBJ2-1. The CDR3 is 14 residues long. Germline CDR1 is LGHDT and CDR2 is YNNKEL (reference sequence). The CDR3 is CASSPAGTYNEQFF.

This CDR3 is CASSGSTGGHNEQFF. This chain uses TRBV7-6 with TRBJ2-1; TCRdb gives TRBD1 as the D gene, but with no DNA this cannot be confirmed. Germline V gives CDR1 SGHVS, CDR2 FNYEAQ. The CDR3 has 15 residues.

The chain recombines TRBV4-2 with TRBJ2-3; without DNA, the TCRdb call of TRBD2 cannot be checked. This CDR3 contains 15 residues. The germline V gene has CDR1 LGHNA and CDR2 YNFKEQ. The CDR3 reads CASSQEIAGADTQYF.

The rearrangement links TRBV19 to TRBJ2-7. This CDR3 spans 12 amino acids. Per germline, CDR1 LNHDA and CDR2 SQIVND (reference sequence). The CDR3 is CASSTGAREQYF. The full variable domain, with the rest looked up from reference TRBV19 and TRBJ2-7, is DGGITQSPKYLFRKEGQNVTLSCEQNLNHDAMYWYRQDPGQGLRLIYYSQIVNDFQKGDIAEGYSVSREKKESFPLTVTSAQKNPTAFYLCASSTGAREQYFGPGTRLTVT.